These 25 T cell receptor beta chains share one sample of origin, sequenced in a study of cytomegalovirus exposure and HLA in healthy donors. PCR used 60 Vbeta primers and 13 Jbeta primers. Only in-frame clones appear in the TCRdb table, and some are missing; sequencing was by immunoSEQ multiplex PCR. Among 200,000 or so clones listed, 78% were seen once. What was sequenced was PBMCs. All receptors derive from a woman in her twenties or thirties in good health and CMV-seropositive.

In its sample, this clone was seen a few times. The chain recombines TRBV5-6 with TRBJ2-7; TRBD2 matches 9 bases. The CDR3 runs to 15 residues. Trimming removed 0 bases from V and 3 bases from J; junction bases left unmatched: 4. The germline V gene has CDR1 SGHDT and CDR2 YYEEEE. The CDR3 is CASSLELAGIYEQYF. The CDR3 DNA follows: TGTGCCAGCAGCTTGGAGCTAGCGGGGATCTACGAGCAGTACTTC.

This clone has only a few counts. The rearrangement links TRBV7-2 to TRBJ2-1, with 10 bases matching TRBD2. This CDR3 contains 15 residues. V lost 4 bases, J lost 6 bases, and 6 bases stayed unmatched. Germline values: CDR1 SGHTA, CDR2 FQGNSA. The DNA of the CDR3 is TGTGCCAGCAGCTGGAAGCGGGGGGGCCTCAATGAGCAGTTCTTC. Its protein product is CASSWKRGGLNEQFF.

The chain carries TRBV6-5 and TRBJ1-3, with 10 nucleotides matching TRBD1. CDR1 and CDR2 from the germline V gene are MNHEY and SVGAGI. This CDR3 comprises 14 residues. J was trimmed by 11 bases and V by 5 bases; bases with no gene match: 9. Here the CDR3 reads CASSDGTGELAIYF. The CDR3 DNA reads TGTGCCAGCAGTGACGGGACAGGGGAACTCGCCATATATTTT.

The chain links TRBV5-1 to TRBJ2-7; TRBD2 is a possible D gene (6 bases). Trimming removed 1 base at V and 1 base at J, with 12 bases between. Germline V CDR1 and CDR2: SGHRS, YFSETQ. There are 15 residues in the CDR3. The chain's CDR3 is CASSLYAGRSYEQYF. The CDR3 bases are TGCGCCAGCAGCTTGTACGCAGGGAGGTCCTACGAGCAGTACTTC.

This chain uses TRBV2 with TRBJ1-4; D is ambiguous. V lost 1 base and J lost 0, with 6 bases in between. In germline, CDR1 is SNHLY, CDR2 FYNNEI. This CDR3 is 15 amino acids long. In DNA, the CDR3 is TGTGCCAGCAGTGAAGGGGCCGCAACTAATGAAAAACTGTTTTTT. It specifies CASSEGAATNEKLFF.

As regards this clone: The germline gene is not matched at one end of the junction; a read error may be the cause. The same CDR3 also results from other DNA sequences found in this sample. The chain couples TRBV5-4 to TRBJ2-7; 7 bases are shared with TRBD1. The CDR3 is 13 amino acids. In germline, CDR1 is SGHNT, CDR2 YYREEE (reference sequence). CDR3 in amino acids: CASSSGTAYEQYF. CDR3 DNA sequence: TGTGCCAGCAGCTCCGGGACAGCCTACGAACAGTACTTC. The full variable domain, in which reference TRBV5-4 and TRBJ2-7 provide the parts outside the CDR3, is ETGVTQSPTHLIKTRGQQVTLRCSSQSGHNTVSWYQQALGQGPQFIFQYYREEENGRGNFPPRFSGLQFPNYSSELNVNALELDDSALYLCASSSGTAYEQYFGPGTRLTVT.

The chain recombines TRBV9 with TRBJ2-7, with D possibly being TRBD2 (6 bases). Trimming pared 3 bases from V and 0 bases from J, leaving 10 bases between. CDR3 length: 14 residues. Germline V gene data show CDR1 as SGDLS and CDR2 as YYNGEE. The CDR3 DNA reads as TGTGCCAGCAGCGGGGGACTGAGCTCCTACGAGCAGTACTTC. Protein product: CASSGGLSSYEQYF.

The chain recombines TRBV6-1 with TRBJ1-1; possible D gene TRBD1, 5 bases. V was pared by 6 bases and J by 6 bases, with 20 bases between. The CDR3 sequence is 15 residues long. Germline assignment: CDR1 MNHNS and CDR2 SASEGT. The CDR3 DNA is TGTGCCAGCAGCTCCCTAAGGGGCTCAAACGCTGAAGCTTTCTTT. It is translated as CASSSLRGSNAEAFF.

The rearrangement links TRBV5-6 to TRBJ1-5; unclear D gene. Trimming cost V 0 bases and J 0 bases, with 7 bases left between them. Looked up from germline, CDR1 is SGHDT and CDR2 is YYEEEE. CDR3 size: 15 residues. As DNA, the CDR3 is TGTGCCAGCAGCTTGGGCGGGGTTAGCAATCAGCCCCAGCATTTT. Its protein is CASSLGGVSNQPQHF.

The chain links TRBV10-2 to TRBJ1-2, with a tentative D call TRBD1 (5 bases). V was clipped by 3 bases and J by 7 bases, with 12 bases between them. Germline assignment: CDR1 WSHSY and CDR2 SAAADI. The CDR3 extends over 13 amino acids. CDR3 sequence (DNA): TGCGCCAGCAGTGAACGGGGGGGGTCTGGCTACACCTTC. It specifies CASSERGGSGYTF.

V and J are TRBV13 and TRBJ1-4; TRBD1 aligns across 9 bases. The CDR3 has 14 residues. V gave up 5 bases and J gave up 3 bases; unmatched junction bases: 1. The germline CDR1 and CDR2 sequences are PRHDT and FYEKMQ (reference sequence). The CDR3 DNA reads as TGTGCCAGCAGCCGGACAGGGGCTAATGAAAAACTGTTTTTT. Translated: CASSRTGANEKLFF.

The CDR3 loop is CAITPTSGKVNEQFF. As DNA, the CDR3 is TGTGCCATCACCCCTACTAGCGGGAAAGTCAATGAGCAGTTCTTC. The rearrangement uses TRBV10-3 and TRBJ2-1, with 10 bases identical to TRBD2. V was pared by 7 bases and J by 6 bases, with 9 bases of the junction left unmatched. Per germline, CDR1 ENHRY and CDR2 SYGVKD. CDR3 size: 15 residues.

The chain recombines TRBV4-1 with TRBJ2-1; perhaps TRBD2 as D (5 bases). Trimming took 8 bases from V and 2 from J, leaving 13 bases between them. Germline V gives CDR1 MGHRA, CDR2 YSYEKL. CDR3 length: 14 amino acids. CDR3 sequence (DNA): TGCGCCAGCGCTACTAGGTCGACCTACAATGAGCAGTTCTTC. It codes for CASATRSTYNEQFF.

There are a few counts of this clone. This chain uses TRBV6-6 with TRBJ1-2; 12 positions agree with TRBD1. CDR3 length: 15 residues. The germline V gene encodes CDR1 MNHNY and CDR2 SVGAGI (reference sequence). The trim removed 2 bases at V and 8 bases at J, leaving 6 bases unmatched. The CDR3 bases are TGTGCCAGCAGTTACCAGGGACAGGGGGCGCGAGGCTACACCTTC. Its protein is CASSYQGQGARGYTF.

The chain combines TRBV11-3 with TRBJ2-1, with D perhaps matching TRBD2 (6 bases). Trimming left V 5 bases short and J 7 bases short, with 15 bases between. CDR1 and CDR2 (germline): SGHNT, YENEEA. The CDR3 covers 14 residues. This CDR3 reads CASSAGLRANEQFF. The CDR3 nucleotides are TGTGCCAGCAGCGCGGGACTTCGGGCGAATGAGCAGTTCTTC.

J is TRBJ2-4 and V is TRBV6-4; 8 bases align to TRBD2. Germline CDR1 and CDR2: MRHNA and SNTAGT. This CDR3 contains 16 residues. V lost 6 bases and J lost 3; bases outside the gene matches: 10. The CDR3, as DNA: TGTGCCAGCAGGGAACATAGCGGGGCGAGCAAAAACATTCAGTACTTC. Residues: CASREHSGASKNIQYF.

The V call is TRBV2, the J call TRBJ1-2, with D perhaps TRBD1 (6 bases). CDR3 length equals 13 residues. Per germline, CDR1 SNHLY and CDR2 FYNNEI. Trimming took 5 bases from V and 8 from J, leaving 15 bases between them. This CDR3 is CASSRDTMGGYTF. DNA for the CDR3: TGTGCCAGCAGTAGGGACACTATGGGGGGCTACACCTTC. The entire variable domain, with the rest obtained from reference TRBV2 and TRBJ1-2, is as follows: EPEVTQTPSHQVTQMGQEVILRCVPISNHLYFYWYRQILGQKVEFLVSFYNNEISEKSEIFDDQFSVERPDGSNFTLKIRSTKLEDSAMYFCASSRDTMGGYTFGSGTRLTVV.

DNA for the CDR3: TGTGCCAGCAGTTCACACGGGGGCCAAGAGACCCAGTACTTC. Translation: CASSSHGGQETQYF. J is TRBJ2-5 and V is TRBV27; TRBD2 might be the D (6 bases). The CDR3 extends over 14 amino acids. CDR1 and CDR2 (germline): MNHEY, SMNVEV (reference sequence). V lost 4 bases, J lost 1 base, and 10 bases lay in between.

The chain has TRBV28 and TRBJ2-7; D possibly corresponds to TRBD2 (6 bases). CDR1 MDHEN and CDR2 SYDVKM come from the germline V gene. This CDR3 spans 16 amino acids. V lost 5 bases, J lost 3 bases, and 20 bases lay in between. CDR3 bases: TGTGCCAGCAGTATGATCTCCCCGGGGGACGGCTACGAGCAGTACTTC. Protein sequence: CASSMISPGDGYEQYF.

On this clone: At one boundary the junction diverges from the germline segment, which might be a read error. V is TRBV7-9 and J is TRBJ1-1; 8 bases are a match to TRBD1. This CDR3 comprises 15 residues. Per germline, CDR1 SEHNR and CDR2 FQNEAQ (reference sequence). The CDR3 nucleotides read TGTTCCAGCAGCTTTCCTGGGACAGGTTTTTCTGAAGCTTTCTTT. This sequence encodes CSSSFPGTGFSEAFF.

V gene TRBV11-2 combines with J gene TRBJ1-1; D not resolved. Germline loops: CDR1 SGHAT, CDR2 FQNNGV. The V end was cut by 0 bases, the J end by 7 bases, with 6 bases between. This CDR3 has 12 residues. This CDR3 is CASSLEGIEAFF. CDR3 in DNA: TGTGCCAGCAGCTTAGAGGGCATTGAAGCTTTCTTT.

J is TRBJ2-7 and V is TRBV6-6, with 8 bases that match TRBD2. After removal of 2 bases from V and 3 bases from J, the junction contained 3 bases not matched to a gene. In germline, CDR1 is MNHNY, CDR2 SVGAGI (reference sequence). The CDR3 spans 14 residues. The CDR3 here is CASSYDSGNYEQYF. The DNA of the CDR3 is TGTGCCAGCAGTTACGATAGCGGGAACTACGAGCAGTACTTC.

The chain carries TRBV5-6 and TRBJ1-5; no definite D call. V lost 0 bases and J 5 bases, leaving 6 bases between the germline ends. The germline gives CDR1 SGHDT, CDR2 YYEEEE. This CDR3 is 13 amino acids long. CDR3 sequence reads: CASSLERDQPQHF. The CDR3, as DNA: TGTGCCAGCAGCTTGGAGCGGGATCAGCCCCAGCATTTT.

The rearrangement uses TRBV27 and TRBJ1-2; perhaps TRBD1 as D (5 bases). CDR3 length equals 14 residues. CDR1 is MNHEY, CDR2 SMNVEV, per germline (reference sequence). V lost 4 bases, J lost 4 bases, and 13 bases lay in between. The CDR3 sequence is CASSSRVNFYGYTF. The CDR3 DNA is TGTGCCAGCAGTTCCAGGGTAAACTTCTATGGCTACACCTTC.

The CDR3 nucleotides read TGTGCCAGCAGCCTATATTACCCCGGGACAGGGGACTACAATGAGCAGTTCTTC. This encodes CASSLYYPGTGDYNEQFF. This rearrangement joins TRBV27 to TRBJ2-1; 10 positions agree with TRBD1. This CDR3 contains 18 residues. Germline CDR1 reads MNHEY; CDR2 reads SMNVEV (reference sequence). The V segment lost 6 bases and the J segment 3 bases; nucleotides outside the gene matches: 14.